Listed below are T cell receptor beta chains from one sample, sequenced in a study of blood T cell repertoires in COVID-19. Here immunoSEQ multiplex PCR was the method, and the copy in TCRdb shows in-frame clones only, minus some. Seen here are some 290,000 clones, 90% to 95% observed once, and the top ten hold around 4.2%. The sample taken for sequencing was PBMCs or T cells enriched from blood (not recorded which). The receptors come from a woman aged 25-40 years who had been exposed to COVID-19. CDR3s include the opening cysteine and the closing phenylalanine or tryptophan. The D gene is left open where the match is weak. Not all rows give a size; the values are once, few, many and, for expanded clones, a class.

>TRBJ2-7|TRBD2|-|TRBV4-2
CASSQVIRTSGGPSYEQYF
TGTGCCAGCAGCCAAGTAATACGGACTAGCGGGGGGCCATCCTACGAGCAGTACTTC
>TRBJ2-5|TRBD2|-|TRBV6-2/TRBV6-3
CASTPGGYQETQYF
TGTGCCAGCACCCCGGGGGGGTACCAAGAGACCCAGTACTTC
>TRBJ1-3|TRBD1|-|TRBV11-2
CASSSGQGFGNTIYF
TGTGCCAGCAGCTCGGGACAGGGATTTGGAAACACCATATATTTT
>TRBJ1-2|-|-|TRBV18
CASSPPTGQLYGYTF
TGTGCCAGCTCACCACCCACAGGCCAACTCTATGGCTACACCTTC
>TRBJ2-6|-|-|TRBV19
CASSIGNRVISGANVLTF
TGTGCCAGTAGTATAGGCAACAGGGTAATCTCTGGGGCCAACGTCCTGACTTTC
>TRBJ1-2|-|-|TRBV2
CASSEIGGAFHYGYTF
TGTGCCAGCAGTGAGATCGGGGGGGCGTTTCACTATGGCTACACCTTC
>TRBJ2-7|TRBD2|-|TRBV7-9
CASRSYRASGDSYEQYF
TGTGCCAGCAGATCATACAGGGCTAGCGGGGACTCCTACGAGCAGTACTTC
>TRBJ2-7|TRBD1|-|TRBV6-2/TRBV6-3
CASSDSTGVGYEQYF
TGTGCCAGCAGCGACTCGACAGGGGTGGGCTACGAGCAGTACTTC
>TRBJ1-2|-|few|TRBV6-5
CASLGGLWGYTF
TGTGCCAGCCTGGGGGGGCTATGGGGCTACACCTTC
>TRBJ2-2|TRBD2|-|TRBV6-5
CASSYSQRGASGELFF
TGTGCCAGCAGTTACTCGCAGCGGGGGGCATCCGGGGAGCTGTTTTTT
>TRBJ2-1|TRBD1|-|TRBV29-1
CSVEGQGSGNEQFF
TGCAGCGTTGAAGGACAGGGGAGTGGTAATGAGCAGTTCTTC
>TRBJ1-5|TRBD1|few|TRBV29-1
CSVATGGNQPQHF
TGCAGCGTTGCCACAGGGGGCAATCAGCCCCAGCATTTT
>TRBJ2-5|-|-|TRBV2
CASNFDRQETQYF
TGTGCCAGCAATTTCGACAGACAAGAGACCCAGTACTTC
>TRBJ2-5|TRBD1|-|TRBV10-3
CAISPGGVETQYF
TGTGCCATCAGCCCAGGGGGTGTGGAGACCCAGTACTTC
>TRBJ2-1|TRBD2|-|TRBV27
CASSFSGGAEEQFF
TGTGCCAGCAGTTTTAGCGGGGGGGCCGAGGAGCAGTTCTTC
>TRBJ2-5|TRBD2|-|TRBV7-2
CASSFSGEGGGTQYF
TGTGCCAGCAGCTTTAGCGGGGAAGGTGGCGGGACCCAGTACTTC
>TRBJ2-7|-|-|TRBV9
CASSEEDYSVEQYF
TGTGCCAGCAGCGAGGAGGACTATTCGGTCGAGCAGTACTTC
>TRBJ1-3|-|-|TRBV9
CASSVAPTGVDVLYF
TGTGCCAGCAGCGTAGCCCCGACAGGCGTGGATGTCTTATATTTT
>TRBJ2-2|TRBD1|-|TRBV11-2
CASSLRQGENTGELFF
TGTGCCAGCAGCTTAAGACAGGGGGAAAACACCGGGGAGCTGTTTTTT
>TRBJ2-1|TRBD2|-|TRBV6-4
CASSERLAGRSYNEQFF
TGTGCCAGCAGTGAACGACTAGCGGGGCGGTCCTACAATGAGCAGTTCTTC
>TRBJ1-2|-|-|TRBV21-1
CASSKVEQGPYGYTF
TGTGCCAGCAGCAAAGTAGAACAGGGCCCCTATGGCTACACCTTC
>TRBJ2-7|-|-|TRBV11-2
CASSLGLGVYDEQYF
TGTGCCAGCAGCTTAGGTCTAGGGGTCTACGACGAGCAGTACTTC
>TRBJ2-2|TRBD1|-|TRBV7-3
CASSLTGTVYTGELFF
TGTGCCAGCAGCTTAACTGGGACAGTCTACACCGGGGAGCTGTTTTTT
>TRBJ1-1|-|-|TRBV3-1/TRBV3-2
CASSQAREAFF
TGTGCCAGCAGCCAAGCCCGGGAAGCTTTCTTT
>TRBJ2-5|TRBD2|few|TRBV3-1/TRBV3-2
CASSQDRAGGPQETQYF
TGTGCCAGCAGCCAAGATCGGGCGGGGGGCCCCCAAGAGACCCAGTACTTC
>TRBJ2-5|-|-|TRBV7-6
CASSLTPSETQYF
TGTGCCAGCAGCTTGACACCAAGTGAGACCCAGTACTTC
>TRBJ1-2|-|-|TRBV5-4
CASSFDSYGYTF
TGTGCCAGCAGCTTCGACAGCTATGGCTACACCTTC
>TRBJ2-2|TRBD1|-|TRBV7-9
CASSFTQGAGELFF
TGTGCCAGCAGCTTTACACAGGGGGCCGGGGAGCTGTTTTTT
>TRBJ2-7|TRBD2|-|TRBV5-1
CASSGGESEQYF
TGCGCCAGCAGCGGGGGGGAGAGCGAGCAGTACTTC
>TRBJ1-4|-|few|TRBV25-1
CASRDPGWDEKLFF
TGTGCCAGCAGGGACCCGGGGTGGGATGAAAAACTGTTTTTT
>TRBJ2-7|TRBD1|-|TRBV20-1
CSASVGQGSSYEQYF
TGCAGTGCTAGTGTTGGACAGGGTAGCTCCTACGAGCAGTACTTC
>TRBJ1-2|-|-|TRBV5-1
CASSLEGNNGYTF
TGCGCCAGCAGCTTGGAGGGGAATAATGGCTACACCTTC
>TRBJ1-2|-|-|TRBV6-5
CASSTRTVLHGYTF
TGTGCCAGCAGTACCCGGACAGTTCTGCATGGCTACACCTTC
>TRBJ2-5|TRBD1|-|TRBV7-3
CASSPSTGPTQYF
TGTGCCAGCAGCCCTTCGACAGGGCCGACCCAGTACTTC
>TRBJ2-1|TRBD2|-|TRBV5-5
CASSLSYIAGGPVEQFF
TGTGCCAGCAGCTTGTCTTATATAGCGGGGGGCCCGGTTGAGCAGTTCTTC
>TRBJ1-4|-|-|TRBV5-1
CASSLVQGNEKLFF
TGCGCCAGCAGCTTGGTTCAGGGGAATGAAAAACTGTTTTTT
>TRBJ1-6|TRBD1|-|TRBV19
CASSPRDRVLMDSPLHF
TGTGCCAGTAGTCCCCGGGACAGGGTTCTGATGGATTCACCCCTCCACTTT
>TRBJ2-5|-|-|TRBV30
CAWNWGGETQYF
TGTGCCTGGAATTGGGGGGGCGAGACCCAGTACTTC
>TRBJ1-5|-|-|TRBV10-1
CASSEYGQQYNQPQHF
TGCGCCAGCAGTGAGTATGGGCAGCAATACAATCAGCCCCAGCATTTT
>TRBJ2-1|-|-|TRBV5-1
CASSLRRGTSYNEQFF
TGCGCCAGCAGCTTGCGGCGGGGAACCTCCTACAATGAGCAGTTCTTC
>TRBJ2-1|TRBD2|-|TRBV7-6
CASSPRTSGGDNNEQFF
TGTGCCAGCAGCCCCCGGACTAGCGGGGGGGACAACAATGAGCAGTTCTTC
>TRBJ2-5|-|-|TRBV27
CASRTRRREEETQYF
TGTGCCAGCAGGACCCGTCGGAGGGAGGAAGAGACCCAGTACTTC
>TRBJ1-4|-|-|TRBV27
CASKKLGNNEKLFF
TGTGCCAGCAAAAAACTCGGGAACAATGAAAAACTGTTTTTT
>TRBJ1-2|-|-|TRBV12-3/TRBV12-4
CASSWASGYTF
TGTGCCAGCAGTTGGGCATCGGGCTACACCTTC
>TRBJ2-4|TRBD1|-|TRBV4-3
CASSPRDSSHIQYF
TGCGCCAGCAGCCCCCGGGACAGCTCCCACATTCAGTACTTC
>TRBJ1-1|TRBD1|-|TRBV24-1
CATSSAGTANTEAFF
TGTGCCACCAGTAGTGCCGGGACAGCTAACACTGAAGCTTTCTTT
>TRBJ1-1|-|few|TRBV5-1
CASSLDGGVVNTEAFF
TGCGCCAGCAGCTTGGACGGGGGAGTCGTGAACACTGAAGCTTTCTTT
>TRBJ1-4|-|-|TRBV5-4
CASSLAGRGDSSELFF
TGTGCCAGCAGCTTGGCCGGGAGGGGGGACTCTTCGGAACTGTTTTTT
>TRBJ1-3|TRBD1|-|TRBV4-2
CASSHLDRDGNTIYF
TGTGCCAGCAGCCACCTGGACAGGGACGGAAACACCATATATTTT
>TRBJ1-4|TRBD1|-|TRBV3-1/TRBV3-2
CASSLNSGTVNEKLFF
TGTGCCAGCAGCCTAAACTCCGGGACAGTAAATGAAAAACTGTTTTTT